This TCR beta chain was documented in a study of blood T cell repertoires in COVID-19. Study as a whole: T cells, B-cell-depleted T cells, or PBMCs provided the cDNA or gDNA that served as material.

This clone came up once. As originally analysed: Amplification of reference gene primers was used by the study to estimate nucleated cell counts. The method was immunoSEQ multiplex PCR; TCRdb's version includes in-frame clones alone and lacks a portion of them. V, J and clone size were drawn from that table, and D and trimming were deduced from the DNA. Of tens of thousands of clones listed, 75% to 85% are singletons. This CDR3 has 16 residues. The V gene's germline CDR1 is LNHDA and CDR2 SQIVND (reference sequence). V was pared by 2 bases and J by 5 bases, with 18 bases between. Material for sequencing was peripheral blood. V and J are TRBV19 and TRBJ2-5; TRBD2 might be the D (5 bases). The source is a human donor with acute or convalescent COVID-19. The donor label of this sample is uncertain. The chain's CDR3 is CASSITPNPRGETQYF. CDR3 nucleotide sequence: TGTGCCAGTAGTATAACCCCAAACCCCCGAGGGGAGACCCAGTACTTC.